This entry lists 32 T cell receptor beta chains sequenced from one sample in a study of blood T cell repertoires in COVID-19. TCRdb's copy holds only in-frame clones and misses some; the assay was immunoSEQ multiplex PCR. The table lists around 63,000 clones, 55% to 75% of them singletons, with approximately 4.8% in the top ten. Material for sequencing was peripheral blood. All receptors come from a woman in her 70s with COVID-19, enrolled during active disease.

V and J are TRBV18 and TRBJ2-5, with 8 bases matching TRBD1. The CDR3 extends over 15 amino acids. The V segment lost 0 bases and the J segment 5 bases; nucleotides outside the gene matches: 5. Germline CDR1 KGHSH, CDR2 LQKENI. The CDR3 sequence is CASSPPSGGGETQYF. CDR3 DNA sequence: TGTGCCAGCTCACCACCGTCAGGGGGCGGGGAGACCCAGTACTTC. The full variable domain, its missing parts supplied by reference TRBV18 and TRBJ2-5, is NAGVMQNPRHLVRRRGQEARLRCSPMKGHSHVYWYRQLPEEGLKFMVYLQKENIIDESGMPKERFSAEFPKEGPSILRIQQVVRGDSAAYFCASSPPSGGGETQYFGPGTRLLVL.

The chain is built from TRBV12-5 and TRBJ2-2; D is unresolved. CDR1 is LGHNT, CDR2 FRNRAP, per germline. Trimming removed 0 bases from V and 2 bases from J, with 10 bases in between. The CDR3 has 16 amino acids. CDR3 protein: CASGLVLGRNTGELFF. CDR3 DNA: TGTGCTAGTGGTTTGGTGCTGGGCAGAAACACCGGGGAGCTGTTTTTT.

V gene TRBV14 combines with J gene TRBJ2-5; 9 bases are a match to TRBD1. This CDR3 comprises 14 residues. The junction had 5 bases not matched to a gene; V was cut back by 4 bases and J by 5 bases. CDR1 SGHDN and CDR2 FVKESK come from the germline V gene. CDR3 protein: CASSLHRGRETQYF. DNA for the CDR3: TGTGCCAGCAGCCTGCACAGGGGGCGGGAGACCCAGTACTTC.

The chain couples TRBV12-3 or TRBV12-4 to TRBJ2-1; perhaps TRBD2 as D (5 bases). The V and J ends lost 1 base and 10 bases respectively, with 8 bases between them. The CDR3 runs to 12 residues. CDR3 sequence reads: CASSLVRVEQFF. The CDR3 DNA is TGTGCCAGCAGTTTAGTGCGGGTAGAGCAGTTCTTC.

The chain is built from TRBV5-1 and TRBJ1-1; D is perhaps TRBD1 (5 bases). The V gene lost 5 bases and the J gene lost 5 bases, with 7 bases spanning the gap. Germline assignment: CDR1 SGHRS and CDR2 YFSETQ. The CDR3 length is 11 residues. Here the CDR3 DNA reads TGCGCCAGCAGGGCAGGGACTGAAGCTTTCTTT. It encodes CASRAGTEAFF.

In this sample, this clone turned up once. The chain carries TRBV3-1 (or the pseudogene TRBV3-2) and TRBJ1-6; D ambiguous. V shed 0 bases and J shed 13 bases, with 16 bases lying between them. Germline V gives CDR1 LGHDT, CDR2 YNNKEL (reference sequence). This CDR3 region has 15 residues. CDR3 loop: CASSQDRVAGRPLHF. CDR3 DNA sequence: TGTGCCAGCAGCCAAGATCGAGTGGCAGGTCGGCCCCTCCACTTT.

The gene calls are TRBV19 and TRBJ2-3; TRBD2 is a possible D gene (5 bases). The CDR3 length is 13 residues. V was cut by 7 bases and J by 6 bases, with 14 bases left in between. Germline values: CDR1 LNHDA, CDR2 SQIVND (reference sequence). Here the CDR3 reads CASNSRTGDTQYF. As DNA, the CDR3 is TGTGCCAGTAACTCCCGAACGGGGGATACGCAGTATTTT.

J is TRBJ2-2 and V is TRBV2; the D is unclear. The CDR3 is made up of 12 amino acids. Germline V CDR1 and CDR2: SNHLY, FYNNEI. Trimming removed 6 bases from V and 4 bases from J, with 6 bases in between. The CDR3: CASRQTTGELFF. CDR3 nucleotide sequence: TGTGCCAGCAGACAGACCACCGGGGAGCTGTTTTTT.

Comment on this clone: The junction differs from germline at one of its ends, possibly a read error. CDR3 nucleotides: TGTGCCAGCAGCGCTAGCGGGAGAGACACAGACACGCAGTATTTT. The encoded protein is CASSASGRDTDTQYF. The rearrangement links TRBV9 to TRBJ2-3; 10 bases map to TRBD2. The CDR3 loop spans 15 amino acids. Looked up from germline, CDR1 is SGDLS and CDR2 is YYNGEE.

The chain couples TRBV20-1 to TRBJ2-1, with D possibly matching TRBD2 (5 bases). V was trimmed by 3 bases and J by 6 bases, leaving 6 bases between them. The CDR3 runs 11 residues. Germline-derived CDR1 and CDR2 are DFQATT and SNEGSKA (reference sequence). CDR3: CSASGVNEQFF. The CDR3 nucleotides read TGCAGTGCTAGCGGGGTCAATGAGCAGTTCTTC.

The rearrangement links TRBV18 to TRBJ1-4; no clear D. V lost 2 bases and J lost 2, with 9 bases in between. CDR1 KGHSH and CDR2 LQKENI come from the germline V gene. This CDR3 is built from 15 residues. The CDR3 DNA follows: TGTGCCAGCTCACCAGGAGGGCAGACTAATGAAAAACTGTTTTTT. Encoded protein: CASSPGGQTNEKLFF.

V usage is TRBV19 and J usage is TRBJ2-7; a possible D gene is TRBD2 (7 bases). In germline, CDR1 is LNHDA, CDR2 SQIVND (reference sequence). The CDR3 covers 15 residues. The V end lost 3 bases, the J end lost 9 bases, and 21 bases lay between the germline ends. The CDR3 here is CASSISGGQSGGQYF. The CDR3, as DNA: TGTGCCAGTAGTATCTCGGGGGGCCAGTCCGGAGGGCAGTACTTC.

This chain joins TRBV6-2 or TRBV6-3 and TRBJ1-5, with D perhaps TRBD1 (5 bases). CDR3 length equals 14 residues. V gave up 3 bases and J gave up 4 bases, with 10 bases separating them. The germline CDR1 and CDR2 sequences are MNHEY and SVGEGT. The CDR3 region is CASSYTGGNQPQHF. For the CDR3, the DNA is TGTGCCAGCAGTTATACGGGGGGGAATCAGCCCCAGCATTTT.

The table lists this clone with a few counts. The rearrangement uses TRBV19 and TRBJ2-3; a possible D gene is TRBD1 (6 bases). Trimming stripped 5 bases from V and 6 bases from J, with 18 bases between. Germline values: CDR1 LNHDA, CDR2 SQIVND (reference sequence). The CDR3 consists of 15 residues. CDR3 sequence: CASSVQPGTSDTQYF. CDR3 coding DNA: TGTGCCAGTAGTGTCCAGCCCGGGACATCGGATACGCAGTATTTT. Looking up the rest from reference TRBV19 and TRBJ2-3 gives the full variable domain: DGGITQSPKYLFRKEGQNVTLSCEQNLNHDAMYWYRQDPGQGLRLIYYSQIVNDFQKGDIAEGYSVSREKKESFPLTVTSAQKNPTAFYLCASSVQPGTSDTQYFGPGTRLTVL.

V usage is TRBV3-1 (or the pseudogene TRBV3-2) and J usage is TRBJ1-2, with TRBD1 matching 8 bases. V trimming: 2 bases; J trimming: 4 bases; junction bases outside the gene matches: 6. The CDR3 spans 15 residues. In germline, CDR1 is LGHDT, CDR2 YNNKEL (reference sequence). This CDR3 is CASSQQGAESYGYTF. CDR3 nucleotide sequence: TGTGCCAGCAGCCAACAGGGGGCGGAGAGCTATGGCTACACCTTC.

This chain joins TRBV19 and TRBJ1-6, with D possibly matching TRBD1 (6 bases). Germline V gives CDR1 LNHDA, CDR2 SQIVND (reference sequence). V was trimmed by 7 bases and J by 8 bases, leaving 21 bases between them. This CDR3 region has 16 residues. CDR3 nucleotide sequence: TGTGCCAGTACCCCAGACAGGACCAAGGGGTATTCACCCCTCCACTTT. Amino acids: CASTPDRTKGYSPLHF. The variable domain in full, completed from reference TRBV19 and TRBJ1-6, reads DGGITQSPKYLFRKEGQNVTLSCEQNLNHDAMYWYRQDPGQGLRLIYYSQIVNDFQKGDIAEGYSVSREKKESFPLTVTSAQKNPTAFYLCASTPDRTKGYSPLHFGNGTRLTVT.

This clone was seen only a few times. The V call is TRBV24-1, the J call TRBJ2-7, with unresolved D. Between the trimmed V and J ends, which lost 3 bases and 3 bases, there was a span of 5 bases. Per germline, CDR1 KGHDR and CDR2 SFDVKD. This CDR3 spans 12 amino acids. For the CDR3, the DNA is TGTGCCACCAGTGATAAACTCTACGAGCAGTACGTC. Encoded protein: CATSDKLYEQYV.

This clone turned up a few times. Other DNA sequences from this sample encode an identical CDR3 as well. V and J are TRBV29-1 and TRBJ1-2, with 11 bases fitting TRBD1. Trimming took 5 bases from V and 8 from J; bases not matched to a gene: 4. The CDR3 sequence is 12 residues long. Germline V gives CDR1 SQVTM, CDR2 ANQGSEA. The CDR3 region has the DNA TGCAGCGTTCTGGACAGGGGGCTCGGCTACACCTTC. Amino acid sequence: CSVLDRGLGYTF.

The rearrangement joins TRBV5-4 to TRBJ2-3, with D maybe TRBD2 (6 bases). The CDR3 is 14 residues long. Germline assignment: CDR1 SGHNT and CDR2 YYREEE (reference sequence). The V and J ends lost 4 bases and 2 bases respectively, with 11 bases between them. The CDR3 region is CASSVGLNTDTQYF. CDR3 DNA: TGTGCCAGCAGCGTGGGACTTAACACAGATACGCAGTATTTT.

This sequence joins TRBV12-3 or TRBV12-4 and TRBJ1-2, with D maybe TRBD1 (5 bases). The length of the CDR3 is 12 residues. Trimming took 8 bases from V and 4 from J, leaving 11 bases between them. The CDR3 loop is CASQSGAYGYTF. In DNA, the CDR3 is TGTGCCAGCCAGAGCGGGGCCTATGGCTACACCTTC.

This clone was detected a few times. As DNA, the CDR3 is TGTGCCAGTAGCACTCTAGCGGCGAACACCGGGGAGCTGTTTTTT. The encoded protein is CASSTLAANTGELFF. The chain is built from TRBV19 and TRBJ2-2, with TRBD2 identical over 7 bases. Germline loops: CDR1 LNHDA, CDR2 SQIVND (reference sequence). The CDR3 loop spans 15 amino acids. V trimming: 6 bases; J trimming: 0 bases; junction bases outside the gene matches: 4.

The J gene is TRBJ1-2, the V gene TRBV24-1; 8 positions match TRBD1. V was clipped by 2 bases and J by 4 bases; unmatched bases: 8. The CDR3 has 16 amino acids. Germline V gene sequence: CDR1 KGHDR, CDR2 SFDVKD. CDR3 in amino acids: CATSDYGQGQSYGYTF. The CDR3 nucleotides are TGTGCCACCAGTGATTATGGACAGGGTCAGAGCTATGGCTACACCTTC.

V and J are TRBV19 and TRBJ1-4, with D possibly being TRBD1 (6 bases). Germline V CDR1 and CDR2: LNHDA, SQIVND (reference sequence). V lost 4 bases, J lost 12 bases, and 12 bases lay in between. CDR3 length: 12 residues. The CDR3 protein is CASSKGGGELFF. The CDR3 nucleotides read TGTGCCAGTAGTAAGGGAGGGGGAGAACTGTTTTTT. The full variable domain, rest sourced from reference TRBV19 and TRBJ1-4, is DGGITQSPKYLFRKEGQNVTLSCEQNLNHDAMYWYRQDPGQGLRLIYYSQIVNDFQKGDIAEGYSVSREKKESFPLTVTSAQKNPTAFYLCASSKGGGELFFGSGTQLSVL.

This rearrangement joins TRBV19 to TRBJ1-4; D gene uncertain. With 7 bases removed from V and 7 bases from J, the gap between germline ends came to 16 bases. The CDR3 has 14 amino acids. Germline CDR1 and CDR2: LNHDA and SQIVND (reference sequence). The CDR3 protein is CASMGRGLGEKLFF. The CDR3 DNA follows: TGTGCCAGTATGGGTCGGGGTTTAGGTGAAAAACTGTTTTTT.

This chain links TRBV6-1 with TRBJ1-2; TRBD1 is a possible D gene (6 bases). Germline V gene lookup returns CDR1 MNHNS and CDR2 SASEGT. This CDR3 region has 13 residues. With 2 bases removed from V and 8 bases from J, the gap between germline ends came to 12 bases. CDR3 region: CASSERLDRGYTF. As DNA, the CDR3 is TGTGCCAGCAGTGAAAGGTTAGACAGGGGCTACACCTTC.

This sequence joins TRBV5-1 and TRBJ1-1; TRBD1 matches at 7 bases. The trim removed 2 bases at V and 5 bases at J, leaving 6 bases unmatched. The CDR3 runs to 14 residues. Germline loops: CDR1 SGHRS, CDR2 YFSETQ. The CDR3 DNA reads TGCGCCAGCAGCTTTCAGGGGGTTGAGACTGAAGCTTTCTTT. Its protein is CASSFQGVETEAFF.

The chain links TRBV7-2 to TRBJ1-1, with a tentative D call TRBD1 (6 bases). The CDR3 extends over 16 amino acids. Germline V gene lookup returns CDR1 SGHTA and CDR2 FQGNSA. Trimming shortened V by 1 base and J by 1 base, and 13 bases separated the two germline ends. CDR3: CASSLGWGPRNTEAFF. The CDR3 nucleotides read TGTGCCAGCAGCTTAGGGTGGGGGCCTCGGAACACTGAAGCTTTCTTT.

This clone was found once. The V call is TRBV4-1, the J call TRBJ2-5, with 12 bases matching TRBD2. The CDR3 loop spans 15 amino acids. V lost 1 base to trimming and J lost 4 bases; unmatched junction nucleotides: 1. Germline CDR1 and CDR2: MGHRA and YSYEKL. CDR3 residues: CASSQASGRGETQYF. CDR3 sequence (DNA): TGCGCCAGCAGCCAAGCTAGCGGGAGGGGAGAGACCCAGTACTTC.

This clone was seen a single time. Here the CDR3 DNA reads TGTGCCAGCAGTTATGGGGGCGGGGGGCTCGGAGAGCAGTTCTTC. Its protein is CASSYGGGGLGEQFF. The V call is TRBV6-5, the J call TRBJ2-1; 8 nucleotides align to TRBD2. V lost 3 bases to trimming and J lost 10 bases; unmatched junction nucleotides: 11. Germline V CDR1 and CDR2: MNHEY, SVGAGI. This CDR3 comprises 15 residues.

The genes are TRBV3-1 (or the pseudogene TRBV3-2) and TRBJ1-1, with D hard to call. From germline, CDR1 is LGHDT and CDR2 YNNKEL (reference sequence). V lost 1 base and J 5 bases, leaving 14 bases between the germline ends. CDR3 length equals 15 residues. The CDR3 DNA sequence: TGTGCCAGCAGCCAAGCCCTAACCTTGAGGACTGAAGCTTTCTTT. Translated, it gives CASSQALTLRTEAFF.

The rearrangement links TRBV18 to TRBJ1-1; no reliable D call. Trimming took 2 bases from V and 5 from J, leaving 6 bases between them. Looked up from germline, CDR1 is KGHSH and CDR2 is LQKENI. CDR3 size: 12 residues. The CDR3 is CASSPSQTEAFF. The DNA of the CDR3 is TGTGCCAGCTCACCAAGTCAGACTGAAGCTTTCTTT.

This chain uses TRBV5-8 with TRBJ2-1, with 7 bases lining up with TRBD2. J was trimmed by 2 bases and V by 5 bases; bases with no gene match: 4. This CDR3 has 14 residues. In germline, CDR1 is SGHTS, CDR2 YDEGEE. CDR3 amino acids: CASSRAGTYNEQFF. DNA of the CDR3: TGTGCCAGCAGTCGAGCGGGGACCTACAATGAGCAGTTCTTC.